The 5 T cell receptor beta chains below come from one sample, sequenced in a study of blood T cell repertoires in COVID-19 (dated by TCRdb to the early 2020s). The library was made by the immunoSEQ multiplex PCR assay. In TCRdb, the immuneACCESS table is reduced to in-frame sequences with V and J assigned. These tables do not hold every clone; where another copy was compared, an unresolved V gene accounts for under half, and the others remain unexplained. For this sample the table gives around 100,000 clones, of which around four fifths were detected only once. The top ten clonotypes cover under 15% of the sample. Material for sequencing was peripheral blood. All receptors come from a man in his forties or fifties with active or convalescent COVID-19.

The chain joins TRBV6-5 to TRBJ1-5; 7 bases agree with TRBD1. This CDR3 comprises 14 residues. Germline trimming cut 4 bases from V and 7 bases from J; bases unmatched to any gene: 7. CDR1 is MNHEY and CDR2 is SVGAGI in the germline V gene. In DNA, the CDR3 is TGTGCCAGCAGTTCCACAGGGGCTGGGCAGCCCCAGCATTTT. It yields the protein CASSSTGAGQPQHF.

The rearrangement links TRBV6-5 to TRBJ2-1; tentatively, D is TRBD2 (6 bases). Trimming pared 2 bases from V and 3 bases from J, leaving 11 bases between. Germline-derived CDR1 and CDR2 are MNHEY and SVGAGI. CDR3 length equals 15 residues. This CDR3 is CASSYGGLYYNEQFF. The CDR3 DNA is TGTGCCAGCAGTTACGGGGGACTGTACTACAATGAGCAGTTCTTC.

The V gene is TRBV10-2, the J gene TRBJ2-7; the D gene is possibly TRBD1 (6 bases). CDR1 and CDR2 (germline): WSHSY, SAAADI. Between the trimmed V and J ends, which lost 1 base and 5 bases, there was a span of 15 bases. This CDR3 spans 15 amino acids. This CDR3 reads CASSEYSYQGHEQYF. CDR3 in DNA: TGCGCCAGCAGTGAGTACAGTTACCAGGGGCACGAGCAGTACTTC.

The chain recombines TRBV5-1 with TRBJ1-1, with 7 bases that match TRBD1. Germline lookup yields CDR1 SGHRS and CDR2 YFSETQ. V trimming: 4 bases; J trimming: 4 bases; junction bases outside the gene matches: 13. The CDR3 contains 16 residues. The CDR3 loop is CASSGGQDLFFTEAFF. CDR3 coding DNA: TGCGCCAGCAGCGGCGGACAGGACCTCTTTTTCACTGAAGCTTTCTTT.

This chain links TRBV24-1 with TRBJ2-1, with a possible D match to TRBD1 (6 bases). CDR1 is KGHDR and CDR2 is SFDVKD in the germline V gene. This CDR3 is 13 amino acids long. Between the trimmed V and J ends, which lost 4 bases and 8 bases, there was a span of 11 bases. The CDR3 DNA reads TGTGCCACCAGTGAGCCAGGGGTCGATGAGCAGTTCTTC. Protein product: CATSEPGVDEQFF.